This entry features one T cell receptor beta chain sequence. Deletions cut 1 base from V and 4 bases from J, with 11 bases between. The germline gives CDR1 SGHAT, CDR2 FQNNGV. The CDR3 length is 15 residues. This entry is derived from a study of T cells after yellow fever vaccination. TCRdb analysed the 5' RACE reads with MiXCR anew, one entry per CDR3 protein. Of 510,000 or so distinct CDR3 sequences listed, around 21% are singletons. Here the sequenced sample was PBMCs, taken 15 days after the yellow fever booster vaccination. J is TRBJ1-3 and V is TRBV11-2, with D hard to call. The clonotype was recovered from a man aged 25 to 40 who received the YFV17D yellow fever vaccine. The DNA of the CDR3 is TGTGCCAGCAGCTTAGGCTCTGGGTCCGGAAACACCATATATTTT. Encoded protein: CASSLGSGSGNTIYF. Combining the CDR3 with reference TRBV11-2 and TRBJ1-3 gives the whole variable domain EAGVAQSPRYKIIEKRQSVAFWCNPISGHATLYWYQQILGQGPKLLIQFQNNGVVDDSQLPKDRFSAERLKGVDSTLKIQPAKLEDSAVYLCASSLGSGSGNTIYFGEGSWLTVV.